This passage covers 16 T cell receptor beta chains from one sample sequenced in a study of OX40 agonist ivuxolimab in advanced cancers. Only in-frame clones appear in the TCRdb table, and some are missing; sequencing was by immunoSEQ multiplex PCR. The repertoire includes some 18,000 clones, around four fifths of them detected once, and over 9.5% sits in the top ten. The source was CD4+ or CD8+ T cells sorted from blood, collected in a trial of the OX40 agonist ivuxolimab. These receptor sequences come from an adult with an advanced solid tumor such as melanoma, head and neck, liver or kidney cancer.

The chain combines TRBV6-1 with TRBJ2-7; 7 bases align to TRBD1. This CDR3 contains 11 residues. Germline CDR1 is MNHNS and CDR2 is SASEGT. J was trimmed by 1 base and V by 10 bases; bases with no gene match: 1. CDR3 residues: CATRGSYEQYF. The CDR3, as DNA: TGTGCCACCAGGGGGTCCTACGAGCAGTACTTC.

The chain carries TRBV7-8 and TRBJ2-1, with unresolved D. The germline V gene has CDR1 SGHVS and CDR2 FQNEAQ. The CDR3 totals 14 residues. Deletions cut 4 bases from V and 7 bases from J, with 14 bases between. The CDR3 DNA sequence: TGTGCCAGCAGCTCGCCCATCAACAAAAATGAGCAGTTCTTC. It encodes CASSSPINKNEQFF.

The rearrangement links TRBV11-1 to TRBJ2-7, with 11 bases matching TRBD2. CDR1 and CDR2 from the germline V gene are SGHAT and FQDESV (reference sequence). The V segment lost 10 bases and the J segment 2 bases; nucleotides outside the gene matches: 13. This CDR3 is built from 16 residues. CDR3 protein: CATEEGGLADTYEQYF. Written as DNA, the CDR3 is TGTGCCACCGAGGAGGGGGGACTAGCGGATACCTACGAGCAGTACTTC.

The CDR3 region has the DNA TGTGCCAGCAGCGAAGGGGATCAGCCCCAGCATTTT. Amino acids: CASSEGDQPQHF. The chain joins TRBV5-6 to TRBJ1-5, with D possibly TRBD1 on 5 matching bases. The ends were cut back, 4 bases at V and 5 bases at J, with 7 bases in the middle. The CDR3 contains 12 residues. Germline assignment: CDR1 SGHDT and CDR2 YYEEEE.

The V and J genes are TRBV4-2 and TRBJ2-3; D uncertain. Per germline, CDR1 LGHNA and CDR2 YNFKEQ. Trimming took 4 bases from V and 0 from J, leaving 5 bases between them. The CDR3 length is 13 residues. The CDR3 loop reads CASSLDSTDTQYF. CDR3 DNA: TGTGCCAGCAGCCTGGACAGCACAGATACGCAGTATTTT.

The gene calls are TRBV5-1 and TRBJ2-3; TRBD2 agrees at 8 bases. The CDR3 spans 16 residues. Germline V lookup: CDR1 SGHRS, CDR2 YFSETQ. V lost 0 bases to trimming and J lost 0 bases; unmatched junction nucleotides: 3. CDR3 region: CASSLAAGGSTDTQYF. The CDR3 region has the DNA TGCGCCAGCAGCTTGGCCGCGGGAGGAAGCACAGATACGCAGTATTTT.

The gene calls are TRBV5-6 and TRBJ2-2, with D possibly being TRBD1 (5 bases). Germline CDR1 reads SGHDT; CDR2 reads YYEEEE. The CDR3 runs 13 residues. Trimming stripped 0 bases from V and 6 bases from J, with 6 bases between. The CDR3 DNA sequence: TGTGCCAGCAGCTTGGGACAGCCCGGGGAGCTGTTTTTT. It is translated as CASSLGQPGELFF.

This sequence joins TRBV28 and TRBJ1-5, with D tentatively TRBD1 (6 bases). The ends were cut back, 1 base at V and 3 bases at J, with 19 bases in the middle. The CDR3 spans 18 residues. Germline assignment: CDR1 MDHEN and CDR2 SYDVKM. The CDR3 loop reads CASSLSGTHLVLNQPQHF. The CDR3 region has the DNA TGTGCCAGCAGTTTATCCGGGACACACCTTGTTCTCAATCAGCCCCAGCATTTT.

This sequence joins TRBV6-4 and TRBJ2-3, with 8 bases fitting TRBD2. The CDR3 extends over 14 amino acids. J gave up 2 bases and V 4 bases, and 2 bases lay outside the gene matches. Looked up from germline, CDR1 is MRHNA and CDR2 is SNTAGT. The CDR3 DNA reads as TGTGCCAGCAGTGTGACTAGCGACACAGATACGCAGTATTTT. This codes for CASSVTSDTDTQYF.

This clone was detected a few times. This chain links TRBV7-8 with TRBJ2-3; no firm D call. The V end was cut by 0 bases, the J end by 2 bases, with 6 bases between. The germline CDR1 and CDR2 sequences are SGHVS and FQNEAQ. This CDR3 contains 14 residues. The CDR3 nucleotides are TGTGCCAGCAGCTTAGCCTCTACCACAGATACGCAGTATTTT. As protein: CASSLASTTDTQYF.

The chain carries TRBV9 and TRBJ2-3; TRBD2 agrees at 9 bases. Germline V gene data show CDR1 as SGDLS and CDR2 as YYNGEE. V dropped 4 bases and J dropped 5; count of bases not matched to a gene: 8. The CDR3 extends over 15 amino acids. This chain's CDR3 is CASSPLGLARDTQYF. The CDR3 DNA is TGTGCCAGCAGCCCACTGGGACTAGCAAGAGATACGCAGTATTTT.

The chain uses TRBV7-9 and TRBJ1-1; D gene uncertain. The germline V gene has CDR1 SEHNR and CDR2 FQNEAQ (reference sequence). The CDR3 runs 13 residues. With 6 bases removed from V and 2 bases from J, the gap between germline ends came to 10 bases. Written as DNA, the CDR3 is TGTGCCAGCAGAGCGCCTTTAAACACTGAAGCTTTCTTT. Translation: CASRAPLNTEAFF.

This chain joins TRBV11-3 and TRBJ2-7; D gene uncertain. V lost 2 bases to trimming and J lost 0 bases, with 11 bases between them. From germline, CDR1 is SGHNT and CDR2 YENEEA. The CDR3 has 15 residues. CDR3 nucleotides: TGTGCCAGCAGCTTATGGGCGTCTAGCTCCTACGAGCAGTACTTC. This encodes CASSLWASSSYEQYF.

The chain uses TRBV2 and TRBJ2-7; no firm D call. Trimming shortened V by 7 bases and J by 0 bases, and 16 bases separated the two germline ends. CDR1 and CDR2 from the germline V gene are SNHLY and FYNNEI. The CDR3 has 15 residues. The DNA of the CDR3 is TGTGCCAGCACCCTCACCCGTTATGTCTCCTACGAGCAGTACTTC. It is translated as CASTLTRYVSYEQYF.

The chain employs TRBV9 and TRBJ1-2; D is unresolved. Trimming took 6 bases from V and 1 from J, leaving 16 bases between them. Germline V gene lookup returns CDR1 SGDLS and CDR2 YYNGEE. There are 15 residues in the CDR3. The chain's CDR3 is CASTQNSIGNYGYTF. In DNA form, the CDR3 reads TGTGCCAGCACCCAGAACAGTATAGGTAACTATGGCTACACCTTC. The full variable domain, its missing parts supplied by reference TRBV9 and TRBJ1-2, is DSGVTQTPKHLITATGQRVTLRCSPRSGDLSVYWYQQSLDQGLQFLIQYYNGEERAKGNILERFSAQQFPDLHSELNLSSLELGDSALYFCASTQNSIGNYGYTFGSGTRLTVV.

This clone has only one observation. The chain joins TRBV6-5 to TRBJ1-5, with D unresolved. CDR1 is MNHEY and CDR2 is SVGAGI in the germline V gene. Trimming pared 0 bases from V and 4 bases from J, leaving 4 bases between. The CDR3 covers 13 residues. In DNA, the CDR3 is TGTGCCAGCAGTTACTCGAGGAATCAGCCCCAGCATTTT. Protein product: CASSYSRNQPQHF.